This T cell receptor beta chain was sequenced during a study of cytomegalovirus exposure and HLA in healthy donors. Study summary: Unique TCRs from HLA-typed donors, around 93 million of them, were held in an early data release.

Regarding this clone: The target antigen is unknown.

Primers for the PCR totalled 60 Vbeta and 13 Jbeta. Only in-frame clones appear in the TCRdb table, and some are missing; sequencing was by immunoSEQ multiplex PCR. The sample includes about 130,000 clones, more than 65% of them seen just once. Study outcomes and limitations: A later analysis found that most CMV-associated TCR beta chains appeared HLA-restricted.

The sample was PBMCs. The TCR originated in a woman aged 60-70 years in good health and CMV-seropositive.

The CDR3, as DNA: TGTGCCAGCAGCTCGCAGGGGGCGATGAACACTGAAGCTTTCTTT. It encodes CASSSQGAMNTEAFF. V gene TRBV27 combines with J gene TRBJ1-1; TRBD1 matches 8 bases. The CDR3 spans 15 residues. V shed 6 bases, J shed 0 bases, and the junction held 6 bases outside the gene matches. The germline V gene has CDR1 MNHEY and CDR2 SMNVEV (reference sequence).